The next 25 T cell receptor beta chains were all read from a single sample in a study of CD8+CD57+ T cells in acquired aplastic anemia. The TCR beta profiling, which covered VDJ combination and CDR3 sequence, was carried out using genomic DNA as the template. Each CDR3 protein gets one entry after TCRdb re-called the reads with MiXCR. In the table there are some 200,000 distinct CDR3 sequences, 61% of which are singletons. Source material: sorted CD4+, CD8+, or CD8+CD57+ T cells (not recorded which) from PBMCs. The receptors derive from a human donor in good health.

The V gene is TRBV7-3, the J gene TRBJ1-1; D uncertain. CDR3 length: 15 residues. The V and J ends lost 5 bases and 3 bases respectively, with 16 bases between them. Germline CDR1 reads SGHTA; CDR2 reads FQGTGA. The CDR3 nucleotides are TGTGCCAGCAGCCCTTGGACTAGCGGGGACACTGAAGCTTTCTTT. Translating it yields CASSPWTSGDTEAFF.

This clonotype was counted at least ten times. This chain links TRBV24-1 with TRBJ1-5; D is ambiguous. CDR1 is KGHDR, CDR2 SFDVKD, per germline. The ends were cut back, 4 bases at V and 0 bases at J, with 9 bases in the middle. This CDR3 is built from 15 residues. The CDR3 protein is CATSERRNSNQPQHF. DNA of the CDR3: TGTGCCACCAGTGAAAGGCGTAATAGCAATCAGCCCCAGCATTTT.

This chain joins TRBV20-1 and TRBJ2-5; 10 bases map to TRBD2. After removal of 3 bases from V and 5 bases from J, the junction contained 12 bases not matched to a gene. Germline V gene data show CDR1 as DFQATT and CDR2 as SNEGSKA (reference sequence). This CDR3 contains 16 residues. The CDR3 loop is CSARSKRGGRSETQYF. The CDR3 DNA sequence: TGCAGTGCTAGGTCCAAGCGGGGGGGCCGTTCTGAGACCCAGTACTTC.

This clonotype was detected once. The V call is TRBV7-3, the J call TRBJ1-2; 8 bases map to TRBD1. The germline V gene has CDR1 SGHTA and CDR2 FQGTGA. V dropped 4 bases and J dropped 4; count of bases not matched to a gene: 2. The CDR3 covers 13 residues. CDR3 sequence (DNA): TGTGCCAGCAGCTCGACAGGGGTCTATGGCTACACCTTC. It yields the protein CASSSTGVYGYTF.

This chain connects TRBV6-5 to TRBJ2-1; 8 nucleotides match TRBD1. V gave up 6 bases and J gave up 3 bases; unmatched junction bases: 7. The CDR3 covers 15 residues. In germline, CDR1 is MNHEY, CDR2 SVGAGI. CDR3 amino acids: CASRLSGTGYNEQFF. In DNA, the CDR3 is TGTGCCAGCAGGCTATCCGGGACAGGCTACAATGAGCAGTTCTTC.

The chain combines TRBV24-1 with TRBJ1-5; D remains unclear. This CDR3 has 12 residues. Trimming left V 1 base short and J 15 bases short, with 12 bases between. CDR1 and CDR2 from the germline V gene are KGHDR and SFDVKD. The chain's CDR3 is CATSDFGQVLHF. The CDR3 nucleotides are TGTGCCACCAGTGATTTCGGTCAGGTTTTGCATTTT.

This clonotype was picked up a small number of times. The CDR3 is CASRPFDRVDSPLHF. The CDR3 DNA follows: TGTGCCAGCAGACCCTTCGACAGGGTTGATTCACCCCTCCACTTT. V is TRBV7-2 and J is TRBJ1-6; TRBD1 agrees at 7 bases. Germline CDR1 reads SGHTA; CDR2 reads FQGNSA. This CDR3 has 15 amino acids. V was clipped by 6 bases and J by 8 bases; unmatched bases: 10.

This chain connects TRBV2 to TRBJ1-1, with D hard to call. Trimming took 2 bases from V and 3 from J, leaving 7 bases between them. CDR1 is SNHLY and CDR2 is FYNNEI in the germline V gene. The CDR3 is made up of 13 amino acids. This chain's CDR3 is CASSESGYTEAFF. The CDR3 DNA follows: TGTGCCAGCAGTGAAAGTGGATACACTGAAGCTTTCTTT.

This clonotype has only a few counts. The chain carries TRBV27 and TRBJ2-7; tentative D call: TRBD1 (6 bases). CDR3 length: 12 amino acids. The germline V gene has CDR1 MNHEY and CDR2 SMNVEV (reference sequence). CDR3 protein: CAIGQTAYTQYF. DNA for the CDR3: TGTGCGATCGGACAGACAGCATACACGCAGTACTTC.

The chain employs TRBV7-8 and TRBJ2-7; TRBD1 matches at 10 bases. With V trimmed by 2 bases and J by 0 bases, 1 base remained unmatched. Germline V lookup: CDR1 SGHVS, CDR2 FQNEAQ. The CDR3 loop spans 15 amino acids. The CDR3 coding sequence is TGTGCCAGCAGCTTAAGGACAGGGGGCTCCTACGAGCAGTACTTC. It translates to CASSLRTGGSYEQYF. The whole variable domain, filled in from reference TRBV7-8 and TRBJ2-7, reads GAGVSQSPRYKVAKRGQDVALRCDPISGHVSLFWYQQALGQGPEFLTYFQNEAQLDKSGLPSDRFFAERPEGSVSTLKIQRTQQEDSAVYLCASSLRTGGSYEQYFGPGTRLTVT.

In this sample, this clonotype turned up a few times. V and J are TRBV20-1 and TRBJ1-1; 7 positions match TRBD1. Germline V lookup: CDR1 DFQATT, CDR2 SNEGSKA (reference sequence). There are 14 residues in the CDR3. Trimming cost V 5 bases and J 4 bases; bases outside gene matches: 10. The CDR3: CSALRGGSSTEAFF. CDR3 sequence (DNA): TGCAGTGCTCTGAGAGGGGGCTCGAGCACTGAAGCTTTCTTT.

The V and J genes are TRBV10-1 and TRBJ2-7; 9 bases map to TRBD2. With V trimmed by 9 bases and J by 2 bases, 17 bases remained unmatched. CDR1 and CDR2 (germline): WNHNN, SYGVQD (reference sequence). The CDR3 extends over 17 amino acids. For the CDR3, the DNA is TGCGCCAGTGTGAATTCGGGACTAGCAATTATAACCTACGAGCAGTACTTC. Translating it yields CASVNSGLAIITYEQYF.

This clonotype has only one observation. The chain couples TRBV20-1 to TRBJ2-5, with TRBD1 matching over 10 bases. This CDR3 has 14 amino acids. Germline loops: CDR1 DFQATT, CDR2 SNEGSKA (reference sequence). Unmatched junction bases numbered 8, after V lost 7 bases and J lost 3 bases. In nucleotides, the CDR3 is TGCAGTGTTTCGACAGGGGGCTGGGAAGAGACCCAGTACTTC. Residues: CSVSTGGWEETQYF.

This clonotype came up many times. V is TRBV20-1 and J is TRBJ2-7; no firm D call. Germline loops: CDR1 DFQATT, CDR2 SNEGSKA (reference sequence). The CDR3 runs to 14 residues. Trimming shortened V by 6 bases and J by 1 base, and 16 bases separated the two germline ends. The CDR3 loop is CSADDTNLSYEQYF. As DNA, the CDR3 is TGCAGTGCAGATGACACGAACCTATCCTACGAGCAGTACTTC.

The CDR3 coding sequence is TGTGCCAGCAGATCGGACCTGACTTTC. This sequence encodes CASRSDLTF. The gene calls are TRBV12-3 or TRBV12-4 and TRBJ2-6; D is uncertain. V dropped 6 bases and J dropped 15 bases, with 6 bases sitting between them. The CDR3 extends over 9 amino acids.

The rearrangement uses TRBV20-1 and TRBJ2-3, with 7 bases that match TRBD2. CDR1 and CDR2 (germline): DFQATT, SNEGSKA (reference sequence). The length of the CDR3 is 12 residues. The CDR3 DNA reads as TGCAGCGCGGGGACTACTCAAGATACGCAGTATTTT. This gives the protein CSAGTTQDTQYF.

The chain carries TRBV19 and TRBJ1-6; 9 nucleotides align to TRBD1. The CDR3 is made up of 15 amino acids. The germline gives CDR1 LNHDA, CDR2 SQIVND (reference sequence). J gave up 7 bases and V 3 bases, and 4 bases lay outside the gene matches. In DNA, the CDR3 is TGTGCCAGTAGTATCGGGACAGGGCGGAATTCACCCCTCCACTTT. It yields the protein CASSIGTGRNSPLHF.

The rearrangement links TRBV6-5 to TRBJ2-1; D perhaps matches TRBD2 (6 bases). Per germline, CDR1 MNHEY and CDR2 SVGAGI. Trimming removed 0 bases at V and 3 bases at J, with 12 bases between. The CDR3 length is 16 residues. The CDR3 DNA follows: TGTGCCAGCAGTTACTCTAATCCGGGACTCTACAATGAGCAGTTCTTC. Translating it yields CASSYSNPGLYNEQFF.

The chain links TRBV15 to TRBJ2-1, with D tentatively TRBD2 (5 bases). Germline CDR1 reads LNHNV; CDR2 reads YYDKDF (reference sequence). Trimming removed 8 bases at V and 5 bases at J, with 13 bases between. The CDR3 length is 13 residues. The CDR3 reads CATAASTNNEQFF. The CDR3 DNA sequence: TGTGCCACCGCGGCTAGCACGAACAATGAGCAGTTCTTC.

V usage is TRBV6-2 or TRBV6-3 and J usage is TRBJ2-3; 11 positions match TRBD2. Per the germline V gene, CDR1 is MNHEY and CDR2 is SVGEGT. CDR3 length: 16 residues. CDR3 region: CASGYDTSGGTDTQYF. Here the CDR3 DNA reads TGTGCAAGCGGTTACGACACTAGCGGGGGTACAGATACGCAGTATTTT.

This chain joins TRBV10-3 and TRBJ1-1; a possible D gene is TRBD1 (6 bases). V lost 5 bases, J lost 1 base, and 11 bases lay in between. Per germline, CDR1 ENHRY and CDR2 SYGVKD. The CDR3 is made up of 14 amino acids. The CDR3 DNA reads TGTGCCATCAGTTGGGGGGGCCCGAACACTGAAGCTTTCTTT. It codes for CAISWGGPNTEAFF.

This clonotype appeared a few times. The CDR3 region is CATSDPAGTSGRIQYF. CDR3 nucleotides: TGTGCCACCAGTGATCCTGCCGGGACTAGCGGGAGGATCCAGTACTTC. V usage is TRBV24-1 and J usage is TRBJ2-5, with TRBD2 identical over 15 bases. J gave up 10 bases and V 3 bases, and 8 bases lay outside the gene matches. This CDR3 contains 16 residues. The germline gives CDR1 KGHDR, CDR2 SFDVKD.

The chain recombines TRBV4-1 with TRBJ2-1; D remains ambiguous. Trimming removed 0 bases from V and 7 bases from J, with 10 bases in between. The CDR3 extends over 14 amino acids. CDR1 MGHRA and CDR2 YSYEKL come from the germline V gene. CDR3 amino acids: CASSQDTVGNEQFF. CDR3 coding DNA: TGCGCCAGCAGCCAAGATACGGTCGGGAATGAGCAGTTCTTC.

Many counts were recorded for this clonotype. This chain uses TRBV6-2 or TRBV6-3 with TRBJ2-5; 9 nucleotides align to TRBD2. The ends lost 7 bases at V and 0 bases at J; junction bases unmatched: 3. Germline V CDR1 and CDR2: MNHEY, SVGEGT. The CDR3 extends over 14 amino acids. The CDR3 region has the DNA TGTGCCAGCACAGGACTAGCGAACCAAGAGACCCAGTACTTC. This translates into CASTGLANQETQYF.

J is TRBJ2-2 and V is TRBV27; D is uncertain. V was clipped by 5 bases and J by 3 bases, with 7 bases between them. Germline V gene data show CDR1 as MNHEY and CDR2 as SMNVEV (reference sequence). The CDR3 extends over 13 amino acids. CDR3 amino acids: CASSPPDTGELFF. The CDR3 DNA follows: TGTGCCAGCAGTCCGCCAGACACCGGGGAGCTGTTTTTT.